Detailed here is one TCR beta chain. Its antigen is still unknown. Those CD8+ T cells considered naive were CD45RO-CCR7+CD27+CD95-. The CDR3 contains 13 residues. Germline V gene lookup returns CDR1 SGHVS and CDR2 FQNEAQ. The authors made the TRB cDNA libraries by 5' RACE using UMI labels. TCRdb re-called the 5' RACE reads; every CDR3 protein appears as one record, without DNA. The sample shows over 35,000 distinct CDR3 sequences, and 2% to 2.5% sits with its ten largest clones. This sample is drawn from a study of CXCR3-negative and CXCR3-positive naive CD8 T cells. Findings and caveats of the study: TRB CDR3s were more hydrophobic in CXCR3-positive than in CXCR3-negative naive cells.

The sequencing sample was made of naive CXCR3- CD8+ T cells from blood. Subset in this sample: CD45RO-CCR7+CD27+CD95- naive CD8+ T cells lacking CXCR3 (TNR3-). J is TRBJ1-1 and V is TRBV7-8. The clonotype was recovered from a human donor in good health. Some clones in this sample may be carry-over from other donors' samples. CDR3 in amino acids: CASRPGTADEAFF. Variable domain in full (rest from reference TRBV7-8 and TRBJ1-1): GAGVSQSPRYKVAKRGQDVALRCDPISGHVSLFWYQQALGQGPEFLTYFQNEAQLDKSGLPSDRFFAERPEGSVSTLKIQRTQQEDSAVYLCASRPGTADEAFFGQGTRLTVV.